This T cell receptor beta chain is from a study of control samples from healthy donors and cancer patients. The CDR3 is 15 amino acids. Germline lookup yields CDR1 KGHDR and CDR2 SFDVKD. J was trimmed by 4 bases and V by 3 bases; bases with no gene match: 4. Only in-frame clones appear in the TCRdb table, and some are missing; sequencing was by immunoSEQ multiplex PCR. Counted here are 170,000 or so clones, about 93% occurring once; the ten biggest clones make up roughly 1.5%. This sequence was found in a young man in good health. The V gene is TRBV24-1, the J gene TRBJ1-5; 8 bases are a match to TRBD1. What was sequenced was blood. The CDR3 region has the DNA TGTGCCACCAGTGATGCGGACAGGGCAAATCAGCCCCAGCATTTT. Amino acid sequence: CATSDADRANQPQHF.